The 5 T cell receptor beta chains given below trace back to one sample, sequenced in a study of blood T cell repertoires in COVID-19. This table comes from immunoSEQ multiplex PCR, and its TCRdb copy is limited to in-frame clones, with some not included. The sample records 55,000 to 65,000 clones, 88% being singletons. The sample consisted of peripheral blood. The receptors come from a man in his 60s with acute or convalescent COVID-19.

The chain is built from TRBV15 and TRBJ2-7; D possibly corresponds to TRBD1 (5 bases). The V gene's germline CDR1 is LNHNV and CDR2 YYDKDF (reference sequence). Trimming removed 3 bases at V and 2 bases at J, with 29 bases between. The length of the CDR3 is 20 residues. CDR3 residues: CATSRIWARPSQGSPYEQYF. The CDR3 DNA is TGTGCCACCAGCAGGATATGGGCAAGGCCATCGCAGGGTTCGCCCTACGAGCAGTACTTC.

This CDR3 reads CASNPSGSTTNEQFF. In DNA form, the CDR3 reads TGTGCCAGCAACCCTAGCGGCTCGACGACAAATGAGCAGTTCTTC. The gene calls are TRBV27 and TRBJ2-1; 7 bases agree with TRBD2. The CDR3 has 15 amino acids. Germline V lookup: CDR1 MNHEY, CDR2 SMNVEV (reference sequence). Germline trimming cut 7 bases from V and 7 bases from J; bases unmatched to any gene: 13.

V is TRBV2 and J is TRBJ1-4; D not certain. The CDR3 is 14 amino acids. Germline CDR1 and CDR2: SNHLY and FYNNEI. The ends were cut back, 1 base at V and 5 bases at J, with 8 bases in the middle. The CDR3 region has the DNA TGTGCCAGCAGTGAAGACATCCTCAATGAAAAACTGTTTTTT. Translated: CASSEDILNEKLFF. Filled out from reference TRBV2 and TRBJ1-4, the complete variable domain reads EPEVTQTPSHQVTQMGQEVILRCVPISNHLYFYWYRQILGQKVEFLVSFYNNEISEKSEIFDDQFSVERPDGSNFTLKIRSTKLEDSAMYFCASSEDILNEKLFFGSGTQLSVL.

The rearrangement links TRBV5-1 to TRBJ2-2, with a weak D call TRBD2 (6 bases). V was clipped by 5 bases and J by 1 base, with 15 bases between them. This CDR3 spans 16 amino acids. In germline, CDR1 is SGHRS, CDR2 YFSETQ. CDR3 in DNA: TGCGCCAGCAGGGAGGGTTCGGGGCAGAACACCGGGGAGCTGTTTTTT. Its protein product is CASREGSGQNTGELFF.

This chain uses TRBV28 with TRBJ1-6; 10 bases line up with TRBD1. There are 15 residues in the CDR3. Trimming cost V 6 bases and J 6 bases; bases outside gene matches: 5. From germline, CDR1 is MDHEN and CDR2 SYDVKM. The CDR3 loop reads CASRRGDRGNSPLHF. In DNA form, the CDR3 reads TGTGCCAGCAGGAGAGGGGACAGGGGTAATTCACCCCTCCACTTT.